This section outlines one T cell receptor beta chain sequence together with its context. A single record per CDR3 protein comes from TCRdb applying MiXCR to the RT-PCR reads. Found here are about 540,000 distinct CDR3 sequences, roughly a quarter of them singletons; the top ten hold approximately 2.9%. The data derive from a study of response to subunit inactivated influenza vaccine. The ends were cut back, 2 bases at V and 6 bases at J, with 10 bases in the middle. The germline V gene has CDR1 MNHEY and CDR2 SMNVEV (reference sequence). The CDR3 extends over 13 amino acids. The sample also formed part of further work on T cells expressing NK-cell markers. As that report states: Libraries used 5'RACE template switching adding universal primer site and UMIs.

Sequences were derived from CD4+ T cells sorted from PBMCs, sampled 11 to 12 days after vaccination. The genes are TRBV27 and TRBJ1-1; TRBD1 might be the D (6 bases). The receptor was derived from a man in his fifties who received an inactivated influenza vaccine. CDR3 DNA: TGTGCCAGCAGTTTAGGGGGGCCGTCTGAAGCTTTCTTT. This translates into CASSLGGPSEAFF.